The clone carrying this T cell receptor (beta chain) has only a few counts. Antigen specificity is unknown. This specimen belongs to a study of T cells in localized non-small cell lung cancer. Germline lookup yields CDR1 SGDLS and CDR2 YYNGEE. This CDR3 comprises 15 residues. After removal of 6 bases from V and 5 bases from J, the junction contained 12 bases not matched to a gene. Study-level points and caveats: Heterogeneity within the tumor remains possible, as just one region underwent sequencing. Across samples, adjacent lung featured a median around 60 of the top 100 tumor clones. Clonality of T cells reached its maximum in uninvolved adjacent lung, surpassing tumor.

Assay used: immunoSEQ multiplex PCR; TCRdb lists only in-frame clones, some missing. The sample carries around 100,000 clones, 80% to 90% recorded once. The V and J genes are TRBV9 and TRBJ2-5, with 8 bases aligning to TRBD2. The receptor comes from a man between 35 and 75 years old with stage I squamous cell lung carcinoma. The sequencing here drew on peripheral blood, taken before any cancer treatment. Here the CDR3 DNA reads TGTGCCAGCACACCCTCGGGGGGGGCCCACGAGACCCAGTACTTC. It is translated as CASTPSGGAHETQYF.